The 11 T cell receptor beta chains below were found in one sample sequenced in a study of cytomegalovirus exposure and HLA in healthy donors. Amplification used 60 Vbeta primers and 13 Jbeta primers. The data were produced by immunoSEQ multiplex PCR, yet TCRdb's version contains in-frame clones alone and is incomplete. Counted here are approximately 130,000 clones, around 87% occurring once; the ten biggest clones make up more than 4%. Sequenced material: PBMCs. Receptors were obtained from a woman in her thirties in good health and CMV-seronegative.

The chain recombines TRBV7-9 with TRBJ2-1, with 9 bases that match TRBD2. Trimming took 7 bases from V and 2 from J; bases not matched to a gene: 6. The CDR3 length is 15 residues. The germline gives CDR1 SEHNR, CDR2 FQNEAQ (reference sequence). CDR3 DNA: TGTGCCAGCAAACAAATAGCGGGAGCCTACAATGAGCAGTTCTTC. Protein: CASKQIAGAYNEQFF.

The chain uses TRBV6-5 and TRBJ1-5; TRBD1 aligns across 8 bases. Losses at the gene ends were 6 bases for V and 0 bases for J; bases not matched to a gene: 4. Germline lookup yields CDR1 MNHEY and CDR2 SVGAGI. This CDR3 comprises 15 residues. CDR3 DNA sequence: TGTGCCAGCAGGGACAGGGAGTATAGCAATCAGCCCCAGCATTTT. The encoded protein is CASRDREYSNQPQHF.

The chain is built from TRBV20-1 and TRBJ1-2, with D unclear. Germline V gene lookup returns CDR1 DFQATT and CDR2 SNEGSKA (reference sequence). This CDR3 spans 11 amino acids. V lost 6 bases and J lost 5, with 10 bases in between. This CDR3 reads CSAPRSYGYTF. CDR3 nucleotides: TGCAGTGCCCCCCGGAGTTATGGCTACACCTTC.

The V and J genes are TRBV7-2 and TRBJ2-3; 8 positions match TRBD2. The CDR3 has 16 amino acids. Trimming cost V 2 bases and J 0 bases; bases outside gene matches: 4. Germline assignment: CDR1 SGHTA and CDR2 FQGNSA. The DNA for the CDR3 is TGTGCCAGCAGCTTAAATATAGCGGGAAGCACAGATACGCAGTATTTT. This translates into CASSLNIAGSTDTQYF.

V gene TRBV6-6 combines with J gene TRBJ2-7, with 10 nucleotides matching TRBD2. V lost 7 bases, J lost 4 bases, and 7 bases stayed unmatched. The germline V gene has CDR1 MNHNY and CDR2 SVGAGI (reference sequence). The CDR3 has 14 residues. CDR3 sequence (DNA): TGTGCCAGCATGACCGGGACTAGCGTTTACGAGCAGTACTTC. Residues: CASMTGTSVYEQYF.

This clone was recorded once. The chain links TRBV7-2 to TRBJ1-2, with TRBD1 matching 7 bases. Germline trimming cut 5 bases from V and 7 bases from J; bases unmatched to any gene: 10. Germline V CDR1 and CDR2: SGHTA, FQGNSA. The CDR3 runs to 14 residues. The CDR3 spells CASSPQGGGGGYTF. The CDR3 coding sequence is TGTGCCAGCAGCCCGCAGGGGGGAGGCGGTGGCTACACCTTC.

The CDR3 sequence: CASSLNGGWGETQYF. The DNA for the CDR3 is TGTGCCAGCAGCTTAAACGGGGGGTGGGGAGAGACCCAGTACTTC. V and J are TRBV7-2 and TRBJ2-5, with 7 bases identical to TRBD2. CDR1 and CDR2 from the germline V gene are SGHTA and FQGNSA. V shed 2 bases and J 4 bases; nucleotides not matched to a gene: 7. The CDR3 is 15 residues long. Based on the CDR3 plus reference TRBV7-2 and TRBJ2-5, the full variable domain is GAGVSQSPSNKVTEKGKDVELRCDPISGHTALYWYRQSLGQGLEFLIYFQGNSAPDKSGLPSDRFSAERTGGSVSTLTIQRTQQEDSAVYLCASSLNGGWGETQYFGPGTRLLVL.

J is TRBJ1-6 and V is TRBV18; D not resolved. CDR3 length: 15 residues. The germline CDR1 and CDR2 sequences are KGHSH and LQKENI. The V end lost 3 bases, the J end lost 3 bases, and 9 bases lay between the germline ends. CDR3 nucleotides: TGTGCCAGCTCACCCCCCGGGAACTATAATTCACCCCTCCACTTT. It specifies CASSPPGNYNSPLHF.

The J gene is TRBJ2-1, the V gene TRBV19; D may be TRBD1 (6 bases). The germline gives CDR1 LNHDA, CDR2 SQIVND (reference sequence). This CDR3 is 20 amino acids long. Between the trimmed V and J ends, which lost 5 bases and 12 bases, there was a span of 38 bases. The CDR3 DNA follows: TGTGCCAGTAGTCACACCTATCACTGGGGGCAATACAATGATCGTTTAGGGCAGTTCTTC. Protein product: CASSHTYHWGQYNDRLGQFF.

This chain joins TRBV2 and TRBJ2-7, with TRBD2 matching over 9 bases. CDR3 length: 14 amino acids. V shed 7 bases and J 4 bases; nucleotides not matched to a gene: 8. Germline values: CDR1 SNHLY, CDR2 FYNNEI. In nucleotides, the CDR3 is TGTGCCAGCAAAAGGGGCGCGGGGGGGTACGAGCAGTACTTC. This translates into CASKRGAGGYEQYF.

The chain links TRBV2 to TRBJ1-3, with TRBD1 identical over 8 bases. V dropped 1 base and J dropped 2; count of bases not matched to a gene: 1. The CDR3 loop spans 15 amino acids. The germline V gene encodes CDR1 SNHLY and CDR2 FYNNEI. CDR3 sequence (DNA): TGTGCCAGCAGTGAAGAGACAGGGGCTGGAAACACCATATATTTT. It is translated as CASSEETGAGNTIYF.